A single sample gave rise to the 27 T cell receptor beta chains below, sequenced in a study of blood T cell repertoires in COVID-19. The repertoire was sequenced with immunoSEQ multiplex PCR; TCRdb's copy has only in-frame clones and lacks some. This sample has 180,000 or so clones; approximately 92% occur once, and the top ten carry 2% to 2.5%. The sequenced sample was PBMCs or T cells enriched from blood (not recorded which). These receptors were collected from a woman aged 40 to 50 with acute COVID-19.

This clone was seen a single time. The V gene is TRBV6-2 or TRBV6-3, the J gene TRBJ2-1, with TRBD2 matching over 8 bases. The CDR3 has 15 amino acids. The V gene end was trimmed by 2 bases and the J gene end by 9 bases; junction bases not matched to a gene: 9. CDR1 is MNHEY, CDR2 SVGEGT, per germline. CDR3 sequence reads: CASSYVGGAYSEQFF. In nucleotides, the CDR3 is TGTGCCAGCAGTTACGTCGGGGGGGCTTATAGTGAGCAGTTCTTC.

This clone appeared a single time. The CDR3 DNA is TGTGCCACCAGTGATTCTGGACAGGGGGCGGGTGAGCAGTTCTTC. Translation: CATSDSGQGAGEQFF. The V call is TRBV24-1, the J call TRBJ2-1; TRBD1 matches at 11 bases. The junction had 5 bases not matched to a gene; V was cut back by 2 bases and J by 9 bases. This CDR3 has 15 residues. The V gene's germline CDR1 is KGHDR and CDR2 SFDVKD.

This clone has only one observation. The CDR3, as DNA: TGTGCCAGCAGCTTAGCGAGACAGGGGGCGTTTGAAAAACTGTTTTTT. Translated: CASSLARQGAFEKLFF. J is TRBJ1-4 and V is TRBV7-6, with 10 bases lining up with TRBD1. This CDR3 spans 16 amino acids. Trimming cost V 0 bases and J 7 bases; bases outside gene matches: 5. The germline V gene encodes CDR1 SGHVS and CDR2 FNYEAQ. Filled out from reference TRBV7-6 and TRBJ1-4, the complete variable domain reads GAGVSQSPRYKVTKRGQDVALRCDPISGHVSLYWYRQALGQGPEFLTYFNYEAQQDKSGLPNDRFSAERPEGSISTLTIQRTEQRDSAMYRCASSLARQGAFEKLFFGSGTQLSVL.

The table lists this clone with a few counts. The chain is built from TRBV27 and TRBJ1-2; 7 bases are a match to TRBD1. Germline assignment: CDR1 MNHEY and CDR2 SMNVEV (reference sequence). The junction had 7 bases not matched to a gene; V was cut back by 5 bases and J by 4 bases. The CDR3 is 14 amino acids. As DNA, the CDR3 is TGTGCCAGCAGTCCGCAGACAGGGACCTATGGCTACACCTTC. This translates into CASSPQTGTYGYTF.

This chain joins TRBV7-3 and TRBJ2-7, with TRBD2 as a possible D gene (6 bases). Germline values: CDR1 SGHTA, CDR2 FQGTGA. This CDR3 spans 14 amino acids. Trimming removed 5 bases from V and 3 bases from J, with 14 bases in between. CDR3 DNA: TGTGCCAGCAGCCCCTTCGGGGGTAACTACGAGCAGTACTTC. Protein product: CASSPFGGNYEQYF.

The gene calls are TRBV19 and TRBJ1-2; possibly TRBD1 for D (6 bases). CDR3 length: 14 amino acids. Trimming took 4 bases from V and 3 from J, leaving 12 bases between them. Germline V lookup: CDR1 LNHDA, CDR2 SQIVND (reference sequence). CDR3 region: CASSTAGEYYGYTF. DNA for the CDR3: TGTGCCAGTAGTACGGCAGGGGAATACTATGGCTACACCTTC.

The chain joins TRBV19 to TRBJ1-5, with D perhaps matching TRBD1 (6 bases). Trimming cost V 6 bases and J 0 bases, with 15 bases left between them. CDR3 length: 16 residues. CDR1 is LNHDA, CDR2 SQIVND, per germline (reference sequence). The DNA for the CDR3 is TGTGCCAGTAGCTCACCGGGACACCCTAGCAATCAGCCCCAGCATTTT. Translation gives CASSSPGHPSNQPQHF.

The chain combines TRBV9 with TRBJ1-6; 8 nucleotides align to TRBD1. Germline trimming cut 0 bases from V and 9 bases from J; bases unmatched to any gene: 5. The CDR3 runs 15 residues. Germline V CDR1 and CDR2: SGDLS, YYNGEE. This CDR3 reads CASSVGTGGRSPLHF. Here the CDR3 DNA reads TGTGCCAGCAGCGTAGGAACAGGGGGTCGTTCACCCCTCCACTTT.

This clone was observed once. The V and J genes are TRBV4-1 and TRBJ2-7, with 12 positions matching TRBD2. This CDR3 comprises 18 residues. Germline V CDR1 and CDR2: MGHRA, YSYEKL. The ends lost 0 bases at V and 9 bases at J; junction bases unmatched: 15. CDR3 nucleotides: TGCGCCAGCAGCCAAGATAGGCCTAGCGGGGGGGCCAGTCGGATGCAGTACTTC. It yields the protein CASSQDRPSGGASRMQYF.

This clone appeared once. The chain uses TRBV19 and TRBJ2-2; D not resolved. With 4 bases removed from V and 0 bases from J, the gap between germline ends came to 12 bases. Germline lookup yields CDR1 LNHDA and CDR2 SQIVND (reference sequence). This CDR3 region has 16 residues. The CDR3 bases are TGTGCCAGTAGTACCCTCGGTACAGCGAACACCGGGGAGCTGTTTTTT. Translation: CASSTLGTANTGELFF.

This rearrangement joins TRBV10-3 to TRBJ2-7; D is possibly TRBD2 (6 bases). V was shortened by 4 bases and J by 0 bases, with 13 bases between the two germline ends. The CDR3 is 15 residues long. Per germline, CDR1 ENHRY and CDR2 SYGVKD. CDR3 residues: CAISARDSSSYEQYF. In DNA form, the CDR3 reads TGTGCCATCAGTGCCCGGGACTCGAGCTCCTACGAGCAGTACTTC.

This chain joins TRBV29-1 and TRBJ2-3; perhaps TRBD2 as D (7 bases). Deletions cut 6 bases from V and 4 bases from J, with 14 bases between. The CDR3 totals 13 residues. Looked up from germline, CDR1 is SQVTM and CDR2 is ANQGSEA. Here the CDR3 reads CSVLGGPADTQYF. CDR3 nucleotide sequence: TGCAGCGTGCTGGGGGGGCCAGCAGATACGCAGTATTTT.

This clone was detected only once. This rearrangement joins TRBV3-1 (or the pseudogene TRBV3-2) to TRBJ2-5; unclear D gene. The CDR3 is 13 residues long. Germline V gene sequence: CDR1 LGHDT, CDR2 YNNKEL (reference sequence). V was shortened by 7 bases and J by 4 bases, with 13 bases between the two germline ends. CDR3 region: CASIRSGTETQYF. The CDR3 nucleotides read TGTGCCAGCATCCGGTCCGGTACAGAGACCCAGTACTTC.

The chain employs TRBV4-1 and TRBJ2-3, with TRBD2 matching 10 bases. The CDR3 spans 19 residues. Losses at the gene ends were 4 bases for V and 2 bases for J; bases not matched to a gene: 15. Germline V lookup: CDR1 MGHRA, CDR2 YSYEKL. The CDR3 is CASSPRAGLAGALTDTQYF. DNA of the CDR3: TGCGCCAGCAGCCCACGGGCCGGGCTAGCGGGGGCCCTCACAGATACGCAGTATTTT.

The V gene is TRBV30, the J gene TRBJ1-5, with a possible D match to TRBD1 (5 bases). The CDR3 consists of 13 residues. Germline CDR1 and CDR2: GTSNPN and SVGIG (reference sequence). V dropped 0 bases and J dropped 4 bases, with 7 bases sitting between them. The CDR3 DNA is TGTGCCTGGAGTGTGAAGGGGAATCAGCCCCAGCATTTT. Its translation: CAWSVKGNQPQHF. Full variable domain (outside the CDR3, taken from reference TRBV30 and TRBJ1-5): SQTIHQWPATLVQPVGSPLSLECTVEGTSNPNLYWYRQAAGRGLQLLFYSVGIGQISSEVPQNLSASRPQDRQFILSSKKLLLSDSGFYLCAWSVKGNQPQHFGDGTRLSIL.

This chain uses TRBV18 with TRBJ2-1, with a weak D call TRBD2 (5 bases). Germline V gene data show CDR1 as KGHSH and CDR2 as LQKENI. The CDR3 is made up of 16 amino acids. Trimming took 2 bases from V and 4 from J, leaving 15 bases between them. CDR3 bases: TGTGCCAGCTCACCATTCTGGACTGAGGTTTACAATGAGCAGTTCTTC. Its translation: CASSPFWTEVYNEQFF.

The chain is built from TRBV6-6 and TRBJ2-2; TRBD1 matches at 9 bases. V lost 2 bases to trimming and J lost 6 bases; unmatched junction nucleotides: 1. This CDR3 region has 14 residues. The germline V gene has CDR1 MNHNY and CDR2 SVGAGI (reference sequence). The CDR3 nucleotides read TGTGCCAGCAGTTACGGGGACAGGGCCGGGGAGCTGTTTTTT. Translating it yields CASSYGDRAGELFF.

As DNA, the CDR3 is TGTGCCAGCAGCCTTCGGGGAGATACGCAGTATTTT. Translated, it gives CASSLRGDTQYF. The J gene is TRBJ2-3, the V gene TRBV3-1 (or the pseudogene TRBV3-2); D perhaps matches TRBD2 (5 bases). Germline lookup yields CDR1 LGHDT and CDR2 YNNKEL (reference sequence). The V end was cut by 4 bases, the J end by 5 bases, with 7 bases between. This CDR3 region has 12 residues.

The chain joins TRBV18 to TRBJ2-4; 9 nucleotides match TRBD1. CDR3 length equals 17 residues. Germline CDR1 is KGHSH and CDR2 is LQKENI. Germline trimming cut 0 bases from V and 3 bases from J; bases unmatched to any gene: 6. The CDR3 sequence is CASSPPRTGVGKNIQYF. Written as DNA, the CDR3 is TGTGCCAGCTCACCACCCCGGACAGGGGTTGGCAAAAACATTCAGTACTTC.

In this sample, this clone turned up a few times. The rearrangement joins TRBV28 to TRBJ1-2, with 7 bases matching TRBD1. V lost 4 bases and J lost 5; bases outside the gene matches: 7. The length of the CDR3 is 14 residues. The germline V gene has CDR1 MDHEN and CDR2 SYDVKM. For the CDR3, the DNA is TGTGCCAGCAGTTCCCCGGGACAGCAATATGGCTACACCTTC. It translates to CASSSPGQQYGYTF.

This rearrangement joins TRBV2 to TRBJ2-3; D perhaps matches TRBD2 (5 bases). Trimming pared 5 bases from V and 2 bases from J, leaving 11 bases between. Germline V gene data show CDR1 as SNHLY and CDR2 as FYNNEI. CDR3 length: 14 amino acids. The CDR3 sequence is CASSRRANTDTQYF. The CDR3 DNA follows: TGTGCCAGCAGTCGGCGGGCCAACACAGATACGCAGTATTTT.

The rearrangement uses TRBV3-1 (or the pseudogene TRBV3-2) and TRBJ2-1; D remains unclear. The CDR3 is 13 residues long. Germline lookup yields CDR1 LGHDT and CDR2 YNNKEL (reference sequence). V shed 0 bases and J shed 5 bases, with 5 bases lying between them. The CDR3 bases are TGTGCCAGCAGCCAAGATGAGGACAATGAGCAGTTCTTC. Translating gives CASSQDEDNEQFF.

This clone was detected a few times. CDR3 sequence: CASSQGTGEDIQYF. In DNA, the CDR3 is TGTGCCAGCAGCCAAGGAACAGGGGAGGACATTCAGTACTTC. The V and J genes are TRBV3-1 (or the pseudogene TRBV3-2) and TRBJ2-4; D is possibly TRBD1 (7 bases). The CDR3 covers 14 residues. The ends were cut back, 1 base at V and 8 bases at J, with 12 bases in the middle. Germline CDR1 reads LGHDT; CDR2 reads YNNKEL (reference sequence).

The chain combines TRBV28 with TRBJ2-1, with a tentative D call TRBD1 (6 bases). The CDR3 is 15 amino acids. Between the trimmed V and J ends, which lost 4 bases and 4 bases, there was a span of 14 bases. Germline-derived CDR1 and CDR2 are MDHEN and SYDVKM. CDR3 protein: CASSSKQGLYNEQFF. In nucleotides, the CDR3 is TGTGCCAGCAGTTCGAAACAGGGCCTATACAATGAGCAGTTCTTC.

Only one count was recorded for this clone. The CDR3 nucleotides read TGTGCCACCAGCAGAGACAGAAGCAATCAGCCCCAGCATTTT. The encoded protein is CATSRDRSNQPQHF. This sequence joins TRBV15 and TRBJ1-5; no firm D call. Germline V gene sequence: CDR1 LNHNV, CDR2 YYDKDF (reference sequence). The CDR3 runs to 14 residues. V shed 0 bases and J shed 1 base, with 4 bases lying between them.

The J gene is TRBJ2-7, the V gene TRBV9, with TRBD2 as a possible D gene (6 bases). Trimming removed 0 bases at V and 0 bases at J, with 10 bases between. Germline CDR1 and CDR2: SGDLS and YYNGEE. The CDR3 has 15 amino acids. Written as DNA, the CDR3 is TGTGCCAGCAGCGTAGAGGTGGGGGGCTCCTACGAGCAGTACTTC. It specifies CASSVEVGGSYEQYF.

This clone was seen just once. CDR3 region: CASSLLAGASTGELFF. The CDR3 region has the DNA TGTGCCAGCAGTTTACTAGCGGGAGCTTCCACCGGGGAGCTGTTTTTT. This chain connects TRBV27 to TRBJ2-2; 10 bases line up with TRBD2. The CDR3 sequence is 16 residues long. J was trimmed by 4 bases and V by 2 bases; bases with no gene match: 4. CDR1 MNHEY and CDR2 SMNVEV come from the germline V gene (reference sequence).